This entry describes one TCR beta chain. A J-beta primer mix and a sample-barcoded 5' primer were used in a second PCR of about 7 to 12 cycles. One entry per CDR3 protein, called by TCRdb with MiXCR from the 5' RACE reads. Of some 800,000 distinct CDR3 sequences listed, around 42% are singletons. This entry is derived from a study of blood T cells in healthy people across ages. V was trimmed by 3 bases and J by 2 bases, leaving 11 bases between them. The CDR3 loop spans 14 amino acids. Germline V gene sequence: CDR1 SQVTM, CDR2 ANQGSEA. The source material was blood. The sequence derives from a man in his sixties in good health. This chain joins TRBV29-1 and TRBJ2-1; the D gene is possibly TRBD2 (5 bases). Here the CDR3 reads CSVDSGIPYNEQFF. The DNA of the CDR3 is TGCAGCGTTGATTCGGGGATACCCTACAATGAGCAGTTCTTC.